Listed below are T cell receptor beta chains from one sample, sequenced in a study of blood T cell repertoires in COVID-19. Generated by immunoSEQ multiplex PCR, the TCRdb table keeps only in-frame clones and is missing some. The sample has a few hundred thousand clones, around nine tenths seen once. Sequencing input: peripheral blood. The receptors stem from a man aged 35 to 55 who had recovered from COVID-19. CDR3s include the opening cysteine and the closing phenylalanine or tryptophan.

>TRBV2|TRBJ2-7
CASSTGPPSYEQYF
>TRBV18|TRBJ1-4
CASSPRGTGGEKLFF
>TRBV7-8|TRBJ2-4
CASSLDRVIAKNIQYF
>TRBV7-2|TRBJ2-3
CASSLRLGGRSVTDTQYF
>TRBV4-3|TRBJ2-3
CASSYSGSTDTQYF
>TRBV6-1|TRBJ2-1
CASSEAGGYNEQFF
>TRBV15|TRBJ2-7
CATSSSGTYEQYF
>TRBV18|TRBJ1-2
CASSPRTGEIDGYTF
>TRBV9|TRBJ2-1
CASSVGAGRYNEQFF
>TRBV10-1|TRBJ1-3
CASSGGCSGNTIYF
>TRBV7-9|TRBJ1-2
CASSFAQGHGYTF
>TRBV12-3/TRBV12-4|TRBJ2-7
CASSPDRSYEQYF
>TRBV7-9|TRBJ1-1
CASSPHGSYMNTEAFF
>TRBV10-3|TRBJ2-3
CAISESRQDTDTQYF
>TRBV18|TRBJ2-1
CASSPTASGYNEQFF
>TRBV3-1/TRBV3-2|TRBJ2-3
CASSQRSGGSTDTQYF
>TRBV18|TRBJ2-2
CASQGGVGTGELFF
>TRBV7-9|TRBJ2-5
CASSLGVAGEETQYF
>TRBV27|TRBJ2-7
CASSLKRDRVQQYF
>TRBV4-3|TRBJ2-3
CASSPSLAGIPTDTQYF
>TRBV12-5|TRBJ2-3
CASGSGTVTDTQYF
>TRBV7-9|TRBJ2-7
CASSLHGQGIYEQYF
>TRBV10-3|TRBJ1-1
CAIRQGAEAFF
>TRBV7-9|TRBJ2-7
CASSDGAGDSYEQYF
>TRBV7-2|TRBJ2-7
CASSSRQGPYEQYF
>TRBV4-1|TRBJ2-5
CASSFRTSGDEETQYF
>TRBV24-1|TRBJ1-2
CAIQGRPEGGYTF
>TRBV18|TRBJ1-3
CASSPQTGTGAGNTIYF
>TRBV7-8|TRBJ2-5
CASSLQYPYF
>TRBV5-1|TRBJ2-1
CASSFEGSTNEQFF
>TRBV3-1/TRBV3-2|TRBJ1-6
CASSRWYREGSPLHF